These 27 T cell receptor beta chains came from one sample sequenced in a study of T cell responses to AZD1222 COVID-19 vaccine. The table came from immunoSEQ multiplex PCR; TCRdb's copy has only in-frame clones and leaves some out. The sample carries tens of thousands of clones, about 91% recorded once. The sample here was peripheral blood, taken on day 0 of AZD1222 vaccination. Receptors originate from an adult in good health.

This clone was recorded a few times. The chain joins TRBV25-1 to TRBJ2-1; 11 nucleotides match TRBD2. The CDR3 consists of 15 residues. The V segment lost 6 bases and the J segment 8 bases; nucleotides outside the gene matches: 9. Germline V gives CDR1 MGHDK, CDR2 SYGVNS. This CDR3 reads CASRLAGGVMDEQFF. For the CDR3, the DNA is TGTGCCAGCAGGTTAGCGGGAGGGGTGATGGATGAGCAGTTCTTC.

The rearrangement uses TRBV2 and TRBJ1-6; a possible D gene is TRBD1 (6 bases). The CDR3 is 13 amino acids. CDR1 and CDR2 from the germline V gene are SNHLY and FYNNEI. The V end lost 8 bases, the J end lost 9 bases, and 14 bases lay between the germline ends. The CDR3 loop is CASSYREGSPLHF. CDR3 coding DNA: TGTGCCAGCTCTTACAGGGAGGGTTCACCCCTCCACTTT. The full variable domain, its missing parts supplied by reference TRBV2 and TRBJ1-6, is EPEVTQTPSHQVTQMGQEVILRCVPISNHLYFYWYRQILGQKVEFLVSFYNNEISEKSEIFDDQFSVERPDGSNFTLKIRSTKLEDSAMYFCASSYREGSPLHFGNGTRLTVT.

The chain carries TRBV27 and TRBJ1-1; D may be TRBD1 (6 bases). The CDR3 loop spans 13 amino acids. Germline assignment: CDR1 MNHEY and CDR2 SMNVEV (reference sequence). The V gene lost 2 bases and the J gene lost 4 bases, with 8 bases spanning the gap. Written as DNA, the CDR3 is TGTGCCAGCAGTTTAAGAGGGGGCACTGAAGCTTTCTTT. Translation: CASSLRGGTEAFF.

V is TRBV28 and J is TRBJ1-1; unclear D gene. CDR3 length equals 14 residues. Germline V CDR1 and CDR2: MDHEN, SYDVKM. V shed 8 bases and J shed 4 bases, with 17 bases lying between them. The CDR3, as DNA: TGTGCCAGCGGCCTCGCGGGGTTGGGCACTGAAGCTTTCTTT. Translation gives CASGLAGLGTEAFF.

The rearrangement uses TRBV5-1 and TRBJ1-2; 7 bases match TRBD1. The germline CDR1 and CDR2 sequences are SGHRS and YFSETQ. The V and J ends lost 4 bases and 4 bases, in that order; junction bases with no gene match: 10. The CDR3 totals 15 residues. The CDR3 DNA is TGCGCCAGCAGCCCCAGACAGGGTGGTACCTATGGCTACACCTTC. Translated, it gives CASSPRQGGTYGYTF.

This rearrangement joins TRBV2 to TRBJ1-1; 8 nucleotides align to TRBD1. Germline V lookup: CDR1 SNHLY, CDR2 FYNNEI. V shed 6 bases and J 1 base; nucleotides not matched to a gene: 4. The CDR3 has 14 residues. CDR3 sequence (DNA): TGTGCCAGCAGCCCCGGACAGGGGAACACTGAAGCTTTCTTT. It specifies CASSPGQGNTEAFF.

The chain employs TRBV7-6 and TRBJ2-1, with 8 bases identical to TRBD2. The V segment lost 3 bases and the J segment 0 bases; nucleotides outside the gene matches: 1. The CDR3 has 15 residues. CDR1 SGHVS and CDR2 FNYEAQ come from the germline V gene. CDR3 sequence reads: CASSFGRVSYNEQFF. CDR3 sequence (DNA): TGTGCCAGCAGCTTCGGGAGGGTCTCCTACAATGAGCAGTTCTTC.

This chain joins TRBV7-2 and TRBJ2-1; 9 bases are a match to TRBD2. V was clipped by 1 base and J by 7 bases; unmatched bases: 5. The CDR3 contains 15 residues. The V gene's germline CDR1 is SGHTA and CDR2 FQGNSA. CDR3 sequence (DNA): TGTGCCAGCAGCTTAGGTGGACTAGCGCTGAATGAGCAGTTCTTC. This sequence encodes CASSLGGLALNEQFF. Full variable domain (missing parts from reference TRBV7-2 and TRBJ2-1): GAGVSQSPSNKVTEKGKDVELRCDPISGHTALYWYRQSLGQGLEFLIYFQGNSAPDKSGLPSDRFSAERTGGSVSTLTIQRTQQEDSAVYLCASSLGGLALNEQFFGPGTRLTVL.

The genes are TRBV21-1 and TRBJ2-3. TRBV21-1 is a pseudogene. The CDR3 has 17 residues. The CDR3 DNA follows: TGTGCCAGCAGCAAAGATAATCACGGGCCCTGCACAGATACGCAGTATTTT. Protein product: CASSKDNHGPCTDTQYF.

The V and J genes are TRBV5-8 and TRBJ2-3; no definite D call. Between the trimmed V and J ends, which lost 0 bases and 3 bases, there was a span of 5 bases. There are 13 residues in the CDR3. Looked up from germline, CDR1 is SGHTS and CDR2 is YDEGEE. This CDR3 reads CASSLVETDTQYF. The CDR3 bases are TGTGCCAGCAGCTTGGTAGAGACAGATACGCAGTATTTT.

The rearrangement joins TRBV6-2 or TRBV6-3 to TRBJ1-6; no firm D call. Trimming left V 0 bases short and J 6 bases short, with 9 bases between. The CDR3 runs 15 residues. The germline V gene has CDR1 MNHEY and CDR2 SVGEGT. CDR3 nucleotide sequence: TGTGCCAGCAGTTACTCGAGGACTTCTAATTCACCCCTCCACTTT. It specifies CASSYSRTSNSPLHF.

The chain carries TRBV5-4 and TRBJ2-1; 7 bases are shared with TRBD1. The J segment lost 3 bases and the V segment lost 1 base, leaving 7 bases of the junction unmatched. CDR1 is SGHNT, CDR2 YYREEE, per germline (reference sequence). This CDR3 is built from 16 residues. The CDR3 region has the DNA TGTGCCAGCAGCTTGTATCTCGGGACAGACTACAATGAGCAGTTCTTC. This codes for CASSLYLGTDYNEQFF.

The chain employs TRBV24-1 and TRBJ2-3, with D perhaps being TRBD1 or TRBD2 (5 bases each). This CDR3 comprises 18 residues. Trimming pared 1 base from V and 2 bases from J, leaving 18 bases between. The germline V gene has CDR1 KGHDR and CDR2 SFDVKD. CDR3 residues: CATSDFPSGHHYTDTQYF. The DNA of the CDR3 is TGTGCCACCAGTGATTTCCCCAGCGGACATCATTACACAGATACGCAGTATTTT.

V and J are TRBV24-1 and TRBJ1-2, with 9 bases matching TRBD1. The germline gives CDR1 KGHDR, CDR2 SFDVKD. The CDR3 sequence is 15 residues long. With V trimmed by 3 bases and J by 6 bases, 7 bases remained unmatched. The CDR3 protein is CATSDPGQGLHGYTF. For the CDR3, the DNA is TGTGCCACCAGTGATCCGGGACAGGGCCTGCATGGCTACACCTTC.

V is TRBV30 and J is TRBJ2-5, with a tentative D call TRBD1 (6 bases). The CDR3 has 14 amino acids. Germline CDR1 reads GTSNPN; CDR2 reads SVGIG (reference sequence). Between the trimmed V and J ends, which lost 2 bases and 5 bases, there was a span of 15 bases. This CDR3 reads CAWSPWARGETQYF. In nucleotides, the CDR3 is TGTGCCTGGAGTCCCTGGGCCAGGGGCGAGACCCAGTACTTC.

V and J are TRBV4-1 and TRBJ2-1; TRBD2 agrees at 8 bases. The CDR3 is 14 residues long. The junction had 14 bases not matched to a gene; V was cut back by 4 bases and J by 15 bases. CDR1 and CDR2 from the germline V gene are MGHRA and YSYEKL. Written as DNA, the CDR3 is TGCGCCAGCAGCCCCCTTGACAAGCGGGAGAGGATGTTCTTC. This sequence encodes CASSPLDKRERMFF.

J is TRBJ1-1 and V is TRBV28; D uncertain. Germline CDR1 reads MDHEN; CDR2 reads SYDVKM. Deletions cut 5 bases from V and 4 bases from J, with 14 bases between. This CDR3 comprises 14 residues. As DNA, the CDR3 is TGTGCCAGCAGTCCGCCGAGGTCTGTCACTGAAGCTTTCTTT. It encodes CASSPPRSVTEAFF.

The table lists this clone with a count of one. V usage is TRBV7-8 and J usage is TRBJ2-2; D tentatively fits TRBD1 or TRBD2 (5 bases each). The CDR3 runs 16 residues. Germline-derived CDR1 and CDR2 are SGHVS and FQNEAQ. V gave up 5 bases and J gave up 2 bases, with 15 bases separating them. This CDR3 is CASSQREQENTGELFF. CDR3 in DNA: TGTGCCAGCAGCCAACGGGAACAGGAAAACACCGGGGAGCTGTTTTTT.

The genes are TRBV5-1 and TRBJ2-3; D might be TRBD1 (6 bases). Germline CDR1 and CDR2: SGHRS and YFSETQ. This CDR3 is built from 14 residues. The V and J ends lost 4 bases and 0 bases respectively, with 9 bases between them. The CDR3 DNA reads as TGCGCCAGCAGCCCCGACAGGAGCACAGATACGCAGTATTTT. Amino acid sequence: CASSPDRSTDTQYF.

V and J are TRBV5-6 and TRBJ1-2, with D tentatively TRBD1 (6 bases). V was trimmed by 5 bases and J by 4 bases, leaving 15 bases between them. Germline CDR1 is SGHDT and CDR2 is YYEEEE. This CDR3 has 14 residues. The chain's CDR3 is CASRKGGQGYGYTF. CDR3 coding DNA: TGTGCCAGCAGGAAGGGGGGGCAGGGCTATGGCTACACCTTC.

The rearrangement uses TRBV28 and TRBJ1-5, with D hard to call. The CDR3 is 15 amino acids. Per germline, CDR1 MDHEN and CDR2 SYDVKM. Between the trimmed V and J ends, which lost 8 bases and 2 bases, there was a span of 16 bases. The CDR3 region is CASLEGSGGNQPQHF. The CDR3 region has the DNA TGTGCCAGCCTTGAGGGATCTGGGGGCAATCAGCCCCAGCATTTT.

The chain has TRBV15 and TRBJ1-1; the D is unclear. The CDR3 totals 13 residues. Germline assignment: CDR1 LNHNV and CDR2 YYDKDF (reference sequence). Between the trimmed V and J ends, which lost 5 bases and 0 bases, there was a span of 7 bases. The CDR3 region is CATSGNMNTEAFF. The CDR3 nucleotides are TGTGCCACCAGCGGAAACATGAACACTGAAGCTTTCTTT.

The chain couples TRBV13 to TRBJ2-6; perhaps TRBD1 as D (5 bases). CDR1 is PRHDT, CDR2 FYEKMQ, per germline (reference sequence). The CDR3 runs 15 residues. Trimming pared 5 bases from V and 6 bases from J, leaving 14 bases between. CDR3 sequence: CASSQDRFMANVLTF. CDR3 sequence (DNA): TGTGCCAGCAGCCAAGACAGATTCATGGCCAACGTCCTGACTTTC. Together with reference TRBV13 and TRBJ2-6, the CDR3 gives the full variable domain: AAGVIQSPRHLIKEKRETATLKCYPIPRHDTVYWYQQGPGQDPQFLISFYEKMQSDKGSIPDRFSAQQFSDYHSELNMSSLELGDSALYFCASSQDRFMANVLTFGAGSRLTVL.

The CDR3 DNA reads as TGTGCCAGCAGCCCACGGGAGGAGGCCTACAATGAGCAGTTCTTC. It translates to CASSPREEAYNEQFF. This chain uses TRBV3-1 (or the pseudogene TRBV3-2) with TRBJ2-1, with 7 bases that match TRBD2. With V trimmed by 4 bases and J by 2 bases, 5 bases remained unmatched. The CDR3 spans 15 residues. From germline, CDR1 is LGHDT and CDR2 YNNKEL (reference sequence).

This clone was picked up one time. The CDR3 bases are TGCGCCAGCAGCCAATGGGGTTTTAGGGCTTTCTTT. Protein: CASSQWGFRAFF. J is TRBJ1-1 and V is TRBV4-3; D unclear. Germline V gives CDR1 LGHNA, CDR2 YSLEER. The V end lost 2 bases, the J end lost 11 bases, and 12 bases lay between the germline ends. This CDR3 is 12 amino acids long.

V and J are TRBV5-1 and TRBJ2-2, with 7 nucleotides matching TRBD1. The ends lost 1 base at V and 5 bases at J; junction bases unmatched: 2. Germline CDR1 SGHRS, CDR2 YFSETQ. This CDR3 region has 14 residues. The DNA for the CDR3 is TGCGCCAGCAGCTTGACAGGGGAAACCGGGGAGCTGTTTTTT. The encoded protein is CASSLTGETGELFF.

The chain links TRBV4-3 to TRBJ1-4; D unresolved. Germline-derived CDR1 and CDR2 are LGHNA and YSLEER. There are 16 residues in the CDR3. The ends were cut back, 0 bases at V and 5 bases at J, with 13 bases in the middle. Here the CDR3 DNA reads TGCGCCAGCAGCCAAGATATAGGACGTCGAAATGAAAAACTGTTTTTT. Protein product: CASSQDIGRRNEKLFF.